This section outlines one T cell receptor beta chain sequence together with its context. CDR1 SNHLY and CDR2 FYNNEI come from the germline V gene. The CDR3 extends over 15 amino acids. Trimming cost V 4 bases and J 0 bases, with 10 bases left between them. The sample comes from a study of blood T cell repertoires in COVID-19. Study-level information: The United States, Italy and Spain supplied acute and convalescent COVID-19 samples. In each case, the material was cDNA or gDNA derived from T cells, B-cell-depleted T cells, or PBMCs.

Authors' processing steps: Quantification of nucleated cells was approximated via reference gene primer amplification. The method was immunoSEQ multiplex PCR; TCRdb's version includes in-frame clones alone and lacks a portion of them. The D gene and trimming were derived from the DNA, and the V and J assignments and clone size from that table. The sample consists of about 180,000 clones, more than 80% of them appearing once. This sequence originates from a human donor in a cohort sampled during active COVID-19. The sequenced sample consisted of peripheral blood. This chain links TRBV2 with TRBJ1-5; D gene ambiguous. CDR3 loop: CASSVSEASNQPQHF. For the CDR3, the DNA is TGTGCCAGCAGTGTCAGCGAAGCTAGCAATCAGCCCCAGCATTTT. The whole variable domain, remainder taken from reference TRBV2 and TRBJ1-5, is EPEVTQTPSHQVTQMGQEVILRCVPISNHLYFYWYRQILGQKVEFLVSFYNNEISEKSEIFDDQFSVERPDGSNFTLKIRSTKLEDSAMYFCASSVSEASNQPQHFGDGTRLSIL.